This TCR beta chain comes out of a study of shared clonotypes between healthy human individuals. Study results and limitations: Compared with memory subsets, naive subsets generally had larger estimated richness.

The J segment lost 4 bases and the V segment lost 6 bases, leaving 4 bases of the junction unmatched. The CDR3 is 14 residues long. Germline V gene data show CDR1 as MNHEY and CDR2 as SMNVEV (reference sequence). With regard to this clone: Its antigen is unknown.

Measured with immunoSEQ multiplex PCR; TCRdb has only the in-frame clones, and not every one. The sample contains roughly 410,000 clones, roughly 96% of which appear only once. The chain combines TRBV27 with TRBJ1-2, with TRBD1 matching 11 bases. The source material was memory CD8+ T cells sorted from blood. This sample's subset: CD45RO+ cells pooled with CCR7-negative TemRA cells. The receptor was isolated from a man aged 25-40 years in good health. This CDR3 is CASSRDRGFYGYTF. CDR3 bases: TGTGCCAGCAGCCGGGACAGGGGGTTCTATGGCTACACCTTC.